This T cell receptor (beta chain) derives from a study of cytomegalovirus exposure and HLA in healthy donors. PCR used 60 Vbeta primers and 13 Jbeta primers. Libraries were prepared by immunoSEQ multiplex PCR; TCRdb keeps only in-frame clonotypes and omits some of them. This repertoire shows about 180,000 clones, approximately 80% found once; its top ten account for roughly 2%. This clonotype was obtained from a woman in her thirties in good health and CMV-seronegative. The sample was PBMCs.

This CDR3 reads CASSLVLSNQPQHF. For the CDR3, the DNA is TGTGCCAGCAGTTTAGTGCTAAGCAATCAGCCCCAGCATTTT. This chain joins TRBV28 and TRBJ1-5, with D unclear. Deletions cut 2 bases from V and 1 base from J, with 6 bases between. Germline values: CDR1 MDHEN, CDR2 SYDVKM. This CDR3 is 14 amino acids long. Looking up the rest from reference TRBV28 and TRBJ1-5 gives the full variable domain: DVKVTQSSRYLVKRTGEKVFLECVQDMDHENMFWYRQDPGLGLRLIYFSYDVKMKEKGDIPEGYSVSREKKERFSLILESASTNQTSMYLCASSLVLSNQPQHFGDGTRLSIL.